Shown below are 27 T cell receptor beta chains from a single sample sequenced in a study of lymphopenia after photon versus proton radiotherapy. The method was immunoSEQ multiplex PCR; TCRdb's version includes in-frame clones alone and lacks a portion of them. The table lists about 58,000 clones, 84% of them singletons. This specimen was peripheral blood, taken from a patient treated with proton-based radiotherapy. The receptor set was obtained from a man in his sixties with pancreatic cancer.

Only one count was recorded for this clone. The germline gene is not matched at one end of the junction; a read error may be the cause. The rearrangement links TRBV28 to TRBJ1-1; D is unresolved. This CDR3 has 11 residues. Germline V gene sequence: CDR1 MDHEN, CDR2 SYDVKM. The CDR3 DNA reads TGTGCCAGCAGTTCAGGAGGCCAAAATCTCTTT. Encoded protein: CASSSGGQNLF.

This clone was detected once. V gene TRBV11-3 combines with J gene TRBJ1-4, with 7 bases identical to TRBD1. V shed 10 bases and J 7 bases; nucleotides not matched to a gene: 15. Germline CDR1 and CDR2: SGHNT and YENEEA. The CDR3 consists of 15 residues. For the CDR3, the DNA is TGTGCCACCCATACGCCTAGACAGGGAGGTGAAAAACTGTTTTTT. Encoded protein: CATHTPRQGGEKLFF.

The count of this clone is one. The chain couples TRBV5-4 to TRBJ2-1; D remains ambiguous. The CDR3 covers 13 residues. The germline V and J ends were trimmed by 7 bases and 0 bases, with 8 bases remaining between them. Germline values: CDR1 SGHNT, CDR2 YYREEE (reference sequence). This CDR3 is CASAGDSYNEQFF. CDR3 DNA sequence: TGTGCCAGCGCCGGAGACTCCTACAATGAGCAGTTCTTC.

Notes on this clone: At one end, the junction sequence differs from germline, possibly due to a read error. The rearrangement uses TRBV28 and TRBJ2-1; 9 bases line up with TRBD2. Germline V gene lookup returns CDR1 MDHEN and CDR2 SYDVKM. The CDR3 totals 12 residues. The CDR3 DNA reads TGTGCCAGCAGTCCTTCGCTAGCGGGATCTGTCTTC. This sequence encodes CASSPSLAGSVF. The full variable domain, completed using reference TRBV28 and TRBJ2-1, is DVKVTQSSRYLVKRTGEKVFLECVQDMDHENMFWYRQDPGLGLRLIYFSYDVKMKEKGDIPEGYSVSREKKERFSLILESASTNQTSMYLCASSPSLAGSVFGPGTRLTVL.

The genes are TRBV10-2 and TRBJ1-1, with D uncertain. The length of the CDR3 is 12 residues. Trimming took 4 bases from V and 0 from J, leaving 3 bases between them. Looked up from germline, CDR1 is WSHSY and CDR2 is SAAADI. CDR3 sequence (DNA): TGCGCCAGCAGTGGCGTGAACACTGAAGCTTTCTTT. Amino acids: CASSGVNTEAFF.

V is TRBV21-1 and J is TRBJ1-5. TRBV21-1 is marked as a pseudogene. The CDR3 runs to 16 residues. Here the CDR3 reads CASSKLRQNSNQPQHF. The CDR3 nucleotides are TGTGCCAGCAGCAAATTAAGGCAAAATAGCAATCAGCCCCAGCATTTT.

This chain links TRBV27 with TRBJ2-5, with D possibly being TRBD2 (6 bases). CDR1 and CDR2 from the germline V gene are MNHEY and SMNVEV (reference sequence). The V gene lost 6 bases and the J gene lost 7 bases, with 24 bases spanning the gap. This CDR3 is built from 16 residues. The CDR3 coding sequence is TGTGCCAGCAGATCGATCCTCCGGGACTCCGCCGGGACCCAGTACTTC. Amino acids: CASRSILRDSAGTQYF.

The CDR3 is CSVGGHVYEQYF. The CDR3 DNA reads as TGCAGCGTTGGGGGACACGTATACGAGCAGTACTTC. This chain links TRBV29-1 with TRBJ2-7; maybe TRBD1 (6 bases). From germline, CDR1 is SQVTM and CDR2 ANQGSEA. The CDR3 sequence is 12 residues long. The V end lost 4 bases, the J end lost 4 bases, and 11 bases lay between the germline ends.

The chain has TRBV5-5 and TRBJ2-4; 8 nucleotides align to TRBD1. This CDR3 is built from 18 residues. Germline CDR1 and CDR2: SGHKS and YYEKEE (reference sequence). Trimming removed 1 base from V and 2 bases from J; junction bases left unmatched: 11. The CDR3 region has the DNA TGTGCCAGCAGCTTGAACCTGGACAGGGTGACCTCCAAAAACATTCAGTACTTC. Translated: CASSLNLDRVTSKNIQYF. Together with reference TRBV5-5 and TRBJ2-4, the CDR3 gives the full variable domain: DAGVTQSPTHLIKTRGQQVTLRCSPISGHKSVSWYQQVLGQGPQFIFQYYEKEERGRGNFPDRFSARQFPNYSSELNVNALLLGDSALYLCASSLNLDRVTSKNIQYFGAGTRLSVL.

The chain links TRBV2 to TRBJ2-2; TRBD2 aligns across 11 bases. The CDR3 extends over 13 amino acids. V was clipped by 6 bases and J by 8 bases; unmatched bases: 2. Germline assignment: CDR1 SNHLY and CDR2 FYNNEI. CDR3: CASRRLAGGELFF. DNA for the CDR3: TGTGCCAGCAGGAGACTAGCGGGAGGGGAGCTGTTTTTT.

A remark on this clone: The sample holds other DNA sequences that translate to the same CDR3. The CDR3 DNA reads TGTGCCAGCAGCTCGGACAGGGCCTATGGCTACACCTTC. It specifies CASSSDRAYGYTF. V and J are TRBV11-2 and TRBJ1-2; 8 bases line up with TRBD1. V gave up 4 bases and J gave up 4 bases; unmatched junction bases: 2. Germline CDR1 is SGHAT and CDR2 is FQNNGV. The CDR3 contains 13 residues.

The rearrangement uses TRBV7-2 and TRBJ2-3; D is unclear. Germline CDR1 SGHTA, CDR2 FQGNSA. The CDR3 has 15 amino acids. V was cut by 5 bases and J by 6 bases, with 18 bases left in between. The CDR3 sequence: CASSKSAGHVDTQYF. CDR3 coding DNA: TGTGCCAGCAGCAAAAGTGCTGGGCACGTGGATACGCAGTATTTT.

This sequence joins TRBV2 and TRBJ2-4, with a tentative D call TRBD2 (5 bases). Germline values: CDR1 SNHLY, CDR2 FYNNEI. V gave up 4 bases and J gave up 7 bases, with 20 bases separating them. The CDR3 is made up of 16 amino acids. The CDR3 DNA follows: TGTGCCAGCAGTGTCCTCCGGGGTTGGAACGTGAACATTCAGTACTTC. This translates into CASSVLRGWNVNIQYF.

V and J are TRBV10-3 and TRBJ1-1; 9 bases fit TRBD1. In germline, CDR1 is ENHRY, CDR2 SYGVKD. This CDR3 is built from 14 residues. The V segment lost 5 bases and the J segment 4 bases; nucleotides outside the gene matches: 5. CDR3 bases: TGTGCCATCAGTAGGACAGGGGAGAGCACTGAAGCTTTCTTT. Its translation: CAISRTGESTEAFF.

This chain joins TRBV30 and TRBJ2-7; TRBD2 might be the D (6 bases). This CDR3 comprises 15 residues. Looked up from germline, CDR1 is GTSNPN and CDR2 is SVGIG (reference sequence). Trimming left V 0 bases short and J 4 bases short, with 16 bases between. CDR3 nucleotide sequence: TGTGCCTGGAGTGTAGCTAGCGCGGGTCCTTACGAGCAGTACTTC. Protein product: CAWSVASAGPYEQYF. Using reference TRBV30 and TRBJ2-7 for the parts outside the CDR3, the full variable domain is SQTIHQWPATLVQPVGSPLSLECTVEGTSNPNLYWYRQAAGRGLQLLFYSVGIGQISSEVPQNLSASRPQDRQFILSSKKLLLSDSGFYLCAWSVASAGPYEQYFGPGTRLTVT.

V is TRBV9 and J is TRBJ1-5; D perhaps matches TRBD1 (5 bases). Germline V CDR1 and CDR2: SGDLS, YYNGEE. With 5 bases removed from V and 0 bases from J, the gap between germline ends came to 12 bases. The CDR3 length is 15 residues. This chain's CDR3 is CASSEGHTSNQPQHF. CDR3 DNA: TGTGCCAGCAGTGAGGGGCATACTAGCAATCAGCCCCAGCATTTT.

The chain carries TRBV4-2 and TRBJ2-4; TRBD2 matches at 10 bases. The CDR3 has 18 residues. The germline V gene encodes CDR1 LGHNA and CDR2 YNFKEQ. V dropped 1 base and J dropped 6; count of bases not matched to a gene: 12. The CDR3 nucleotides read TGTGCCAGCAGCCAAGGAATCGTAGCGGGAGGAGGGAGAAACATTCAGTACTTC. This codes for CASSQGIVAGGGRNIQYF.

CDR3 sequence reads: CSVGDYLNEQFF. The CDR3 bases are TGCAGCGTTGGGGACTACCTGAATGAGCAGTTCTTC. The chain uses TRBV29-1 and TRBJ2-1; 7 bases are shared with TRBD2. Germline V CDR1 and CDR2: SQVTM, ANQGSEA. With 4 bases clipped from V and 7 bases from J, the junction kept 4 bases outside the gene matches. The CDR3 runs 12 residues.

The chain has TRBV6-1 and TRBJ1-4, with D perhaps matching TRBD1 (5 bases). Trimming shortened V by 3 bases and J by 11 bases, and 13 bases separated the two germline ends. The CDR3 sequence is 13 residues long. Germline V gene lookup returns CDR1 MNHNS and CDR2 SASEGT. The CDR3 DNA reads as TGTGCCAGCAGTGACCGGGACGGCGTGAAACTGTTTTTT. Translation gives CASSDRDGVKLFF.

The chain links TRBV4-1 to TRBJ2-3; D unclear. The CDR3 spans 16 residues. V was shortened by 0 bases and J by 0 bases, with 10 bases between the two germline ends. The germline V gene encodes CDR1 MGHRA and CDR2 YSYEKL. CDR3 sequence reads: CASSQEVAASTDTQYF. As DNA, the CDR3 is TGCGCCAGCAGCCAAGAGGTGGCGGCGAGCACAGATACGCAGTATTTT.

The chain combines TRBV5-4 with TRBJ2-7, with 10 bases fitting TRBD2. The CDR3 extends over 13 amino acids. CDR1 SGHNT and CDR2 YYREEE come from the germline V gene (reference sequence). The J segment lost 3 bases and the V segment lost 4 bases, leaving 1 base of the junction unmatched. Written as DNA, the CDR3 is TGTGCCAGCAGCAGCGGGGGGGACTACGAGCAGTACTTC. Translation: CASSSGGDYEQYF.

V is TRBV19 and J is TRBJ1-1, with D perhaps matching TRBD1 (6 bases). The V gene lost 5 bases and the J gene lost 7 bases, with 17 bases spanning the gap. The CDR3 length is 14 residues. CDR1 and CDR2 from the germline V gene are LNHDA and SQIVND (reference sequence). For the CDR3, the DNA is TGTGCCAGTAGTCCTCCACCGAGACAGGTTGAAGCTTTCTTT. Encoded protein: CASSPPPRQVEAFF.

The chain carries TRBV28 and TRBJ1-2, with 7 positions matching TRBD1. The germline CDR1 and CDR2 sequences are MDHEN and SYDVKM. Germline trimming cut 4 bases from V and 2 bases from J; bases unmatched to any gene: 4. The CDR3 has 14 residues. The CDR3 here is CASSYPQGNYGYTF. CDR3 nucleotides: TGTGCCAGCAGTTACCCACAGGGGAACTATGGCTACACCTTC.

J is TRBJ2-7 and V is TRBV7-2; 12 nucleotides match TRBD2. Germline-derived CDR1 and CDR2 are SGHTA and FQGNSA. Losses at the gene ends were 5 bases for V and 3 bases for J; bases not matched to a gene: 5. The CDR3 covers 15 residues. The CDR3 loop reads CASSPRGLAGYEQYF. The CDR3 DNA sequence: TGTGCCAGCAGCCCGCGGGGACTAGCGGGCTACGAGCAGTACTTC.

The J gene is TRBJ2-6, the V gene TRBV7-3; D unclear. CDR1 and CDR2 from the germline V gene are SGHTA and FQGTGA. The V end lost 2 bases, the J end lost 3 bases, and 17 bases lay between the germline ends. CDR3 length: 18 residues. CDR3 DNA: TGTGCCAGCAGCTTAGGCGAAGACTCCACTTTTGGGGCCAACGTCCTGACTTTC. It is translated as CASSLGEDSTFGANVLTF.

The CDR3: CASNKEQAPGYQPQHF. In nucleotides, the CDR3 is TGTGCCAGCAATAAAGAACAGGCTCCCGGGTATCAGCCCCAGCATTTT. The rearrangement links TRBV28 to TRBJ1-5; a possible D gene is TRBD1 (5 bases). Per germline, CDR1 MDHEN and CDR2 SYDVKM. The CDR3 is 16 residues long. The germline V and J ends were trimmed by 7 bases and 5 bases, with 21 bases remaining between them.

The chain employs TRBV5-6 and TRBJ2-1, with D maybe TRBD2 (5 bases). CDR1 and CDR2 (germline): SGHDT, YYEEEE. The CDR3 totals 15 residues. V dropped 2 bases and J dropped 5 bases, with 14 bases sitting between them. The CDR3 DNA reads TGTGCCAGCAGCTTAGAGGGTGGCAGTGACAATGAGCAGTTCTTC. Encoded protein: CASSLEGGSDNEQFF. The variable domain in full, with the rest retrieved from reference TRBV5-6 and TRBJ2-1, is DAGVTQSPTHLIKTRGQQVTLRCSPKSGHDTVSWYQQALGQGPQFIFQYYEEEERQRGNFPDRFSGHQFPNYSSELNVNALLLGDSALYLCASSLEGGSDNEQFFGPGTRLTVL.